A single sample gave rise to the 2 T cell receptor beta chains below, sequenced in a study of circulating and synovial CD4+ cells in juvenile arthritis. Generated by immunoSEQ multiplex PCR, the TCRdb table keeps only in-frame clones and is missing some. This repertoire shows roughly 2,000 clones, 75% to 95% found once; its top ten account for roughly 3%. The source material was HLA-DR+ CD4+ T cells from blood. Regarding subset: circulating pathogenic-like lymphocytes, sorted as HLA-DR+CD14-CD3+CD4+CD25low/- blood T cells. The receptor set was obtained from a human patient with juvenile idiopathic arthritis. Some clones in this sample may be carry-over from other donors' samples.

V and J are TRBV11-1 and TRBJ2-7; 7 bases match TRBD1. The germline V gene encodes CDR1 SGHAT and CDR2 FQDESV (reference sequence). V was clipped by 3 bases and J by 2 bases; unmatched bases: 4. This CDR3 contains 14 residues. The CDR3 loop reads CASSFPGQPYEQYF. The CDR3 coding sequence is TGTGCCAGCAGCTTCCCGGGACAGCCCTACGAGCAGTACTTC.

J is TRBJ2-1 and V is TRBV2, with a tentative D call TRBD2 (6 bases). The germline CDR1 and CDR2 sequences are SNHLY and FYNNEI. This CDR3 spans 14 amino acids. Trimming took 5 bases from V and 0 from J, leaving 8 bases between them. CDR3 in amino acids: CASSLASSYNEQFF. The CDR3 bases are TGTGCCAGCAGTCTAGCGAGCTCCTACAATGAGCAGTTCTTC.